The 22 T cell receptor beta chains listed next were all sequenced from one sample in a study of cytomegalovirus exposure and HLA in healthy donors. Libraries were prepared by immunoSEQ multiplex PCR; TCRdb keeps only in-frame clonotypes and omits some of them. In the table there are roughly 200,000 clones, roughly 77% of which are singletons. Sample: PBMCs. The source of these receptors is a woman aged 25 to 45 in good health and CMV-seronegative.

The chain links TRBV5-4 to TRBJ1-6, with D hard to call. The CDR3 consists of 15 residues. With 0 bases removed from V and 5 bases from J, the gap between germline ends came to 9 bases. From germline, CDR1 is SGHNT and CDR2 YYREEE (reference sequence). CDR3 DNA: TGTGCCAGCAGCTTGGCCTACGGGGATAATTCACCCCTCCACTTT. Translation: CASSLAYGDNSPLHF. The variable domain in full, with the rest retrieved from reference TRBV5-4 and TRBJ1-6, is ETGVTQSPTHLIKTRGQQVTLRCSSQSGHNTVSWYQQALGQGPQFIFQYYREEENGRGNFPPRFSGLQFPNYSSELNVNALELDDSALYLCASSLAYGDNSPLHFGNGTRLTVT.

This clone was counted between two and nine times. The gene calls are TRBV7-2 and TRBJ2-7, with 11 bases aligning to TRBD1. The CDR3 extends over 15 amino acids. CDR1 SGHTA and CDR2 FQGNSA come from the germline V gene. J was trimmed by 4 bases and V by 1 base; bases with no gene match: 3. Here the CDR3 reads CASSLVGTGGYEQYF. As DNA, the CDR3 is TGTGCCAGCAGCTTAGTCGGGACAGGGGGGTACGAGCAGTACTTC.

The CDR3 sequence is CASRLQRVDEKLFF. The CDR3 DNA sequence: TGTGCCAGCCGACTGCAGAGGGTGGATGAAAAACTGTTTTTT. This chain uses TRBV6-1 with TRBJ1-4; no firm D call. The CDR3 length is 14 residues. Germline CDR1 MNHNS, CDR2 SASEGT. The germline V and J ends were trimmed by 8 bases and 6 bases, with 16 bases remaining between them.

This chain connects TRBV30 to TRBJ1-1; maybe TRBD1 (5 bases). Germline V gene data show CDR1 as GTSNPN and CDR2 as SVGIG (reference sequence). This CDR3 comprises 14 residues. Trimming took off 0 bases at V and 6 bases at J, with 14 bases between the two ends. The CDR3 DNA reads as TGTGCCTGGAGTGTAGGGACGGGAGGTTCTGAAGCTTTCTTT. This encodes CAWSVGTGGSEAFF.

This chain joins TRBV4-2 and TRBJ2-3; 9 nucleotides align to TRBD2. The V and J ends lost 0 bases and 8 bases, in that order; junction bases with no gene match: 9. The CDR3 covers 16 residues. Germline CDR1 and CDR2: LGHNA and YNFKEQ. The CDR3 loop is CASSQERRGGQGTQYF. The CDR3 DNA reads TGTGCCAGCAGCCAAGAAAGGCGGGGGGGCCAGGGTACGCAGTATTTT.

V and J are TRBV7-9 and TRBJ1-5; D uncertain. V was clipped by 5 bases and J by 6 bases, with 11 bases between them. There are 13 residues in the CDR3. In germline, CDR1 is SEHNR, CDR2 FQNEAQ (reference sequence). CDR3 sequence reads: CASSRVGFQPQHF. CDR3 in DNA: TGTGCCAGCAGCCGGGTAGGTTTTCAGCCCCAGCATTTT.

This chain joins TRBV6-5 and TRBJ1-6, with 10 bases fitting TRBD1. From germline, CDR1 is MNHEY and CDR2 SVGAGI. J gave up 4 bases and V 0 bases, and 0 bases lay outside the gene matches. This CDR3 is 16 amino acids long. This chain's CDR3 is CASSYSGQGYNSPLHF. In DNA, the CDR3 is TGTGCCAGCAGTTACTCGGGACAGGGGTATAATTCACCCCTCCACTTT.

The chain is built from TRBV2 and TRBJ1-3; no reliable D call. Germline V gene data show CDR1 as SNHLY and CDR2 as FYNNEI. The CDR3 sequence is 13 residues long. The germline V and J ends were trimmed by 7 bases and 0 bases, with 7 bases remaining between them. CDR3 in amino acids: CASMASSGNTIYF. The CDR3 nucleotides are TGTGCCAGCATGGCAAGCTCTGGAAACACCATATATTTT.

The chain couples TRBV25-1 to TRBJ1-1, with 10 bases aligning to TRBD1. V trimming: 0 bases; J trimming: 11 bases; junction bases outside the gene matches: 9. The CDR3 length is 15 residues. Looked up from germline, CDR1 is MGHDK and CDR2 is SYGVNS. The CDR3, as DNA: TGTGCCAGCAGTGAATATCCCGACAGGGGGCGATTGGCTTTCTTT. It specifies CASSEYPDRGRLAFF.

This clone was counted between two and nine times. The CDR3: CASSPPAGGPYEQYF. CDR3 DNA: TGTGCCAGCTCACCACCAGCGGGGGGGCCCTACGAGCAGTACTTC. The V gene is TRBV18, the J gene TRBJ2-7; 10 positions match TRBD2. Trimming removed 0 bases from V and 2 bases from J; junction bases left unmatched: 1. The CDR3 runs to 15 residues. In germline, CDR1 is KGHSH, CDR2 LQKENI.

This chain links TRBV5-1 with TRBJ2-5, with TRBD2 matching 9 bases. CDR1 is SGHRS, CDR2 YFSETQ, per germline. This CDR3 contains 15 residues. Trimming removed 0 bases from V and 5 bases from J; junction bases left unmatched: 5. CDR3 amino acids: CASSLVAGVEETQYF. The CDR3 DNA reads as TGCGCCAGCAGCTTGGTAGCGGGAGTGGAGGAGACCCAGTACTTC.

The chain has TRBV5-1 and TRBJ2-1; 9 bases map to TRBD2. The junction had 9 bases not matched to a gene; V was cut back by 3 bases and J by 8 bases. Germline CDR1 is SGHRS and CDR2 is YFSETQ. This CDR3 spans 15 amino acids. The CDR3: CASSWGRGGRDEQFF. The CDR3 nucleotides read TGCGCCAGCAGCTGGGGCCGTGGCGGGAGGGATGAGCAGTTCTTC.

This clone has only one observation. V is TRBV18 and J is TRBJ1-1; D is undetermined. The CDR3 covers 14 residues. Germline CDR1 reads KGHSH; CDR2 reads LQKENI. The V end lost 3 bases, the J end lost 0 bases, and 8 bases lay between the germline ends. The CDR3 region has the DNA TGTGCCAGCTCACCGGGCATTATGAACACTGAAGCTTTCTTT. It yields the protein CASSPGIMNTEAFF.

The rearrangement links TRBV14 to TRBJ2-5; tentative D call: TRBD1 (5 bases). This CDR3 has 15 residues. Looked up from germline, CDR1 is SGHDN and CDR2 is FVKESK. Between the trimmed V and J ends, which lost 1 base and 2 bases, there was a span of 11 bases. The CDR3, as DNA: TGTGCCAGCAGCCAAGCGTCGGCAGGGCAAGAGACCCAGTACTTC. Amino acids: CASSQASAGQETQYF.

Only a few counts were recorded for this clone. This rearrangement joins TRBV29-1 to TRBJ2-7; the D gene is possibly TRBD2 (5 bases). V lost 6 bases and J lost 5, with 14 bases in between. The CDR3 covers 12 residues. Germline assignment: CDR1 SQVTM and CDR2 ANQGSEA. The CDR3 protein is CSVLSPSNEQYF. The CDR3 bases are TGCAGCGTCCTCTCCCCTAGCAACGAGCAGTACTTC.

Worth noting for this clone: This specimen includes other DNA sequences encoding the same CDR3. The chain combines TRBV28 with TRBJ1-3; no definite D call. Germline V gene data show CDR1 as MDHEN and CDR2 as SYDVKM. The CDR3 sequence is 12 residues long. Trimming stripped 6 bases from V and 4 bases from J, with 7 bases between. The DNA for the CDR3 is TGTGCCAGCAGCCTCCTGGGAAACACCATATATTTT. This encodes CASSLLGNTIYF.

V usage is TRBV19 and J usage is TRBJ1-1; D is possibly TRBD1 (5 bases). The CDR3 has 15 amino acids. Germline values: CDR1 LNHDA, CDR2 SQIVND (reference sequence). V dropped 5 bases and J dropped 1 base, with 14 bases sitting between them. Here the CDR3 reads CASSPQEGRNTEAFF. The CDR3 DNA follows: TGTGCCAGTAGTCCCCAGGAGGGGAGGAACACTGAAGCTTTCTTT.

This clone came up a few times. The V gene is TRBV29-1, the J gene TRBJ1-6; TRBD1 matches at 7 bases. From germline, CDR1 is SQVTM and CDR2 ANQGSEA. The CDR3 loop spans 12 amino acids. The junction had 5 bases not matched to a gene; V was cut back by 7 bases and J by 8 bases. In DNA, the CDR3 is TGCAGCGCCGGCACAGGGGATTCACCCCTCCACTTT. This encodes CSAGTGDSPLHF.

Here the CDR3 reads CASSSSGGAEKLFF. In nucleotides, the CDR3 is TGTGCCAGCAGCTCCTCGGGGGGCGCAGAAAAACTGTTTTTT. This chain uses TRBV28 with TRBJ1-4; D possibly corresponds to TRBD1 (6 bases). This CDR3 is 14 amino acids long. V was trimmed by 6 bases and J by 8 bases, leaving 16 bases between them. The germline V gene has CDR1 MDHEN and CDR2 SYDVKM.

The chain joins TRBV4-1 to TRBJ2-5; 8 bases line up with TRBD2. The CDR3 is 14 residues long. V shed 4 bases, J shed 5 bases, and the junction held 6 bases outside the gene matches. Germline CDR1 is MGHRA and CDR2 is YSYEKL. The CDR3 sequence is CASSLGLARETQYF. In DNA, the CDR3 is TGCGCCAGCAGCCTCGGACTAGCCCGGGAGACCCAGTACTTC.

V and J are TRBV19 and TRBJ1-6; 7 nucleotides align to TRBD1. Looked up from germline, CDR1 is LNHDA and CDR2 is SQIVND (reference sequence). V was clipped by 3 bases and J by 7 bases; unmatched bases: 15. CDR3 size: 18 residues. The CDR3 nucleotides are TGTGCCAGTAGTATGCGGAATGGTGGAGGGACAGAAAATTCACCCCTCCACTTT. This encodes CASSMRNGGGTENSPLHF.

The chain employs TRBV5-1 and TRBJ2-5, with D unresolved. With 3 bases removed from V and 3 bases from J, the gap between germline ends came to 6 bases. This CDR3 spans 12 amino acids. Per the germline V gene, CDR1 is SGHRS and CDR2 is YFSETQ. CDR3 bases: TGCGCCAGCAGCTACCAGGAAGAGACCCAGTACTTC. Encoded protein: CASSYQEETQYF. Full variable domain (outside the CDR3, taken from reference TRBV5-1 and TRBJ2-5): KAGVTQTPRYLIKTRGQQVTLSCSPISGHRSVSWYQQTPGQGLQFLFEYFSETQRNKGNFPGRFSGRQFSNSRSEMNVSTLELGDSALYLCASSYQEETQYFGPGTRLLVL.